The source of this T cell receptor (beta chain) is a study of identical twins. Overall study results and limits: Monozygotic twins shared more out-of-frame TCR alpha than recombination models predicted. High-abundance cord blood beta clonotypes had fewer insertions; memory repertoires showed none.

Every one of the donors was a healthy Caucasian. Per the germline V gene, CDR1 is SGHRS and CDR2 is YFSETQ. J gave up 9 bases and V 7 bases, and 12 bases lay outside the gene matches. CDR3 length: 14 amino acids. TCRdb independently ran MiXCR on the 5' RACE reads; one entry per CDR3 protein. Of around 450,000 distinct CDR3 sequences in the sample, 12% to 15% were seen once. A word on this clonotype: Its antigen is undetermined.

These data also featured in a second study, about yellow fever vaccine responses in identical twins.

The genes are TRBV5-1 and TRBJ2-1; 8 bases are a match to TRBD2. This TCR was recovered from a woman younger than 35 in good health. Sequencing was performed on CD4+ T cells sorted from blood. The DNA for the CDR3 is TGCGCCAGCCAAAGAGTAGCGGGAAGCTCTGAGCAGTTCTTC. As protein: CASQRVAGSSEQFF.